This T cell receptor beta chain is from a study of monozygotic twins with inflammatory bowel disease. Germline CDR1 and CDR2: LNHDA and SQIVND (reference sequence). CDR3 length: 15 amino acids. TCRdb reprocessed the 5' RACE reads, keeping one entry per CDR3 protein, no DNA. The sample has some 150,000 distinct CDR3 sequences. The genes are TRBV19 and TRBJ2-1; the TCRdb call, TRBD2, lacks DNA for checking. This receptor was identified in a human donor with ulcerative colitis or Crohn's disease, or a healthy co-twin of an affected twin (not recorded which). The sample taken for sequencing was blood. The CDR3 is CASSITAGVGNEQFF. The complete variable domain, with remaining parts taken from reference TRBV19 and TRBJ2-1, reads DGGITQSPKYLFRKEGQNVTLSCEQNLNHDAMYWYRQDPGQGLRLIYYSQIVNDFQKGDIAEGYSVSREKKESFPLTVTSAQKNPTAFYLCASSITAGVGNEQFFGPGTRLTVL.